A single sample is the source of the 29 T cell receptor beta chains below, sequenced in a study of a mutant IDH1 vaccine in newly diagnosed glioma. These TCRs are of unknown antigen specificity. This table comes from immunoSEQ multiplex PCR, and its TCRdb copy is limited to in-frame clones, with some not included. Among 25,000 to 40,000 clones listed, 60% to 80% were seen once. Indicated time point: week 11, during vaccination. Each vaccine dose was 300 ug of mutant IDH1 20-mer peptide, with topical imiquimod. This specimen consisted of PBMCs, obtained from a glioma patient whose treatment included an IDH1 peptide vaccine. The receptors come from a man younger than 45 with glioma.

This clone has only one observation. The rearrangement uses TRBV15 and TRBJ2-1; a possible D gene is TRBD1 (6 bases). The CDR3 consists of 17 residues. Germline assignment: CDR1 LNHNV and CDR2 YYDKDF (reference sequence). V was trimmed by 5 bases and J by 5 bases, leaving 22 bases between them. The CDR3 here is CATSEPVRDKLNNEQFF. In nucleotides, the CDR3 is TGTGCCACCAGCGAGCCAGTCCGGGACAAACTAAACAATGAGCAGTTCTTC.

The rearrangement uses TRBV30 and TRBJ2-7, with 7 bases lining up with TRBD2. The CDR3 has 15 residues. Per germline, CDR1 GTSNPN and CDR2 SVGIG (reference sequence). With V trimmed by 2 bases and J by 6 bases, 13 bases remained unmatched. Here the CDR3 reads CAWSRAERDIGEQYF. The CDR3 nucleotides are TGTGCCTGGAGTCGGGCGGAGCGGGATATCGGCGAGCAGTACTTC.

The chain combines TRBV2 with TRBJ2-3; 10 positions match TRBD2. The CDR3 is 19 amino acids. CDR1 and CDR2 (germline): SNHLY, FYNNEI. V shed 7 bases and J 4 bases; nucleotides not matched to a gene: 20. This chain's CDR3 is CASTGAGTSVVHFPDTQYF. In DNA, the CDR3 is TGTGCCAGCACCGGAGCGGGGACTAGCGTGGTGCACTTTCCAGATACGCAGTATTTT.

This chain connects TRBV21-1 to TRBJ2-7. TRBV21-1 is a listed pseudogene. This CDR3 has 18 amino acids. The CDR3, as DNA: TGTGCCAGCAGCAAACTTAAAGGGATCAGGAGCCGCTCCTACGAGCAGTACTTC. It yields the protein CASSKLKGIRSRSYEQYF.

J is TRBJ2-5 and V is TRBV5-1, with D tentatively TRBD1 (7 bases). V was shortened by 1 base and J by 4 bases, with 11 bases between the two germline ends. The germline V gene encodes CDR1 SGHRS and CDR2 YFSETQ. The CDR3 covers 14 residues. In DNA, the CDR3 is TGCGCCAGCAGCTTGAGACAGGGAGGAGAGACCCAGTACTTC. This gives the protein CASSLRQGGETQYF.

The CDR3 reads CATSRTRDRGRRLVNTEAFF. CDR3 in DNA: TGTGCCACCAGCAGAACCCGGGACAGGGGGCGTAGATTGGTAAACACTGAAGCTTTCTTT. The chain joins TRBV15 to TRBJ1-1, with 12 bases matching TRBD1. V trimming: 2 bases; J trimming: 2 bases; junction bases outside the gene matches: 15. Germline values: CDR1 LNHNV, CDR2 YYDKDF (reference sequence). The CDR3 covers 20 residues.

Here the CDR3 reads CSVAGVQETQYF. In DNA form, the CDR3 reads TGCAGCGTTGCAGGGGTCCAAGAGACCCAGTACTTC. The rearrangement joins TRBV29-1 to TRBJ2-5; maybe TRBD1 (6 bases). This CDR3 has 12 residues. V dropped 4 bases and J dropped 1 base, with 7 bases sitting between them. CDR1 SQVTM and CDR2 ANQGSEA come from the germline V gene.

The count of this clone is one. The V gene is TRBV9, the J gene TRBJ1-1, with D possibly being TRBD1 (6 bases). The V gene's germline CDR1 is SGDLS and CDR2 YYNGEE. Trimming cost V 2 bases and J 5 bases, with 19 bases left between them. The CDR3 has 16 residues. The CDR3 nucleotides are TGTGCCAGCAGCGTTAGCAGGGGCGCTGTAGGTACTGAAGCTTTCTTT. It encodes CASSVSRGAVGTEAFF.

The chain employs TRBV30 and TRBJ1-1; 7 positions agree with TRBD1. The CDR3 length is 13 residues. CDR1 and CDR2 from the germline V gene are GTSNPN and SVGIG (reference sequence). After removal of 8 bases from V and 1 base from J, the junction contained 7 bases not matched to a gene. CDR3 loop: CATTRTGNTEAFF. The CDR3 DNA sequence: TGTGCCACAACTCGGACAGGGAACACTGAAGCTTTCTTT.

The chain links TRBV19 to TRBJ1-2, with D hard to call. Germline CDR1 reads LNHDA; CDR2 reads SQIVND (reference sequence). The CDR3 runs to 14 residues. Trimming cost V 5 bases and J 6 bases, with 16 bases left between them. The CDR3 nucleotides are TGTGCCAGTAGTCCCGGCACACTGATGAATGGCTACACCTTC. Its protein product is CASSPGTLMNGYTF.

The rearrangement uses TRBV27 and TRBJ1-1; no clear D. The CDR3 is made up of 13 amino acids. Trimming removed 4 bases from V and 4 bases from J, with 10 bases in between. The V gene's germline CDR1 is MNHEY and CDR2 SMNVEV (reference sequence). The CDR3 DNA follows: TGTGCCAGCAGTTCAGCGCAGAGCACTGAAGCTTTCTTT. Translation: CASSSAQSTEAFF.

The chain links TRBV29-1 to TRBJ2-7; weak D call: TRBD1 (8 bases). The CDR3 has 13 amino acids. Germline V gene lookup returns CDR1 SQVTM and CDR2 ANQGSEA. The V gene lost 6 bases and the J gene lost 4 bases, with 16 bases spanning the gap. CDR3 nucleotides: TGCAGCGTAGGGGGGGACAGGTTATACGAGCAGTACTTC. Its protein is CSVGGDRLYEQYF.

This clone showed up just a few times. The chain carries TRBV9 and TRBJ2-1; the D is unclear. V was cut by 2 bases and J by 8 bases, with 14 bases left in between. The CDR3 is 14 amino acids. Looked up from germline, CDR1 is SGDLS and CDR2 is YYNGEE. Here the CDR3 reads CASSVGFDFDEQFF. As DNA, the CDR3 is TGTGCCAGCAGCGTGGGATTTGACTTCGATGAGCAGTTCTTC.

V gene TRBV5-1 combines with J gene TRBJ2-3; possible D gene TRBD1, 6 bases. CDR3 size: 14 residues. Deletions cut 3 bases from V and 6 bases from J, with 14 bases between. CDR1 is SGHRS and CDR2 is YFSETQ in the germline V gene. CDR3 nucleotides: TGCGCCAGCAGCTCAGGCTTCGACAGGGATACGCAGTATTTT. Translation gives CASSSGFDRDTQYF.

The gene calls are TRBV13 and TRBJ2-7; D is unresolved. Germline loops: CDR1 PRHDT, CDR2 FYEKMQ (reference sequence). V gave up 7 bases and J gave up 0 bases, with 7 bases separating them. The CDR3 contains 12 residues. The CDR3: CASKSSSYEQYF. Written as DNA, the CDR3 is TGTGCCAGCAAAAGTAGCTCCTACGAGCAGTACTTC. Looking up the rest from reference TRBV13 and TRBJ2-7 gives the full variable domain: AAGVIQSPRHLIKEKRETATLKCYPIPRHDTVYWYQQGPGQDPQFLISFYEKMQSDKGSIPDRFSAQQFSDYHSELNMSSLELGDSALYFCASKSSSYEQYFGPGTRLTVT.

The CDR3 loop is CASSLVGHEQYF. The CDR3 DNA reads as TGTGCCAGCAGCTTAGTCGGACACGAGCAGTACTTC. The rearrangement links TRBV7-8 to TRBJ2-7; D not resolved. The CDR3 runs to 12 residues. The germline V and J ends were trimmed by 1 base and 5 bases, with 6 bases remaining between them. Germline V lookup: CDR1 SGHVS, CDR2 FQNEAQ.

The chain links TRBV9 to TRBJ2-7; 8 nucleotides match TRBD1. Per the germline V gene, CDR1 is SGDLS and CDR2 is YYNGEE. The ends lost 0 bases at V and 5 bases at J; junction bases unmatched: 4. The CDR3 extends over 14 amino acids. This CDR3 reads CASSVAGGTDEQYF. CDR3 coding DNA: TGTGCCAGCAGCGTAGCAGGGGGCACGGACGAGCAGTACTTC.

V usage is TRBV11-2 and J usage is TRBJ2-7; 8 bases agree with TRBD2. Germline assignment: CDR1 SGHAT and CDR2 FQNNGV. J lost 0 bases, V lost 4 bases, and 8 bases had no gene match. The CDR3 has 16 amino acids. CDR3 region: CASSSPEREYSYEQYF. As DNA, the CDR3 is TGTGCCAGCAGCTCCCCCGAGCGGGAGTACTCCTACGAGCAGTACTTC.

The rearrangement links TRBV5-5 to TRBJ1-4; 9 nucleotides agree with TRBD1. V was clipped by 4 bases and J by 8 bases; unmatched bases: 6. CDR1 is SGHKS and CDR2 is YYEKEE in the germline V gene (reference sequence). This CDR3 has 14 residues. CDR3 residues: CASSHRGQGEKLFF. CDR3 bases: TGTGCCAGCAGCCACAGGGGGCAGGGCGAAAAACTGTTTTTT.

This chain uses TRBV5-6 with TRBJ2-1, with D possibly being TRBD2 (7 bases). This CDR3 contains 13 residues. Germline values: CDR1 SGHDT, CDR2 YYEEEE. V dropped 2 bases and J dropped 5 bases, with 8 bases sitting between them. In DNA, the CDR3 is TGTGCCAGCAGCTTAGGGGGGGACAATGAGCAGTTCTTC. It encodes CASSLGGDNEQFF. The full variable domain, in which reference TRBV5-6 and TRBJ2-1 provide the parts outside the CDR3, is DAGVTQSPTHLIKTRGQQVTLRCSPKSGHDTVSWYQQALGQGPQFIFQYYEEEERQRGNFPDRFSGHQFPNYSSELNVNALLLGDSALYLCASSLGGDNEQFFGPGTRLTVL.

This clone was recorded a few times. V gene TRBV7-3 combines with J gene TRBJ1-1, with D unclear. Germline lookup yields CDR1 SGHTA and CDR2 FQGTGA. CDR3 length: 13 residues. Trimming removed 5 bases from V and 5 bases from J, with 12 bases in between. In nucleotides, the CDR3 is TGTGCCAGCAGCGCCGATCAGTATACTGAAGCTTTCTTT. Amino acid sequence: CASSADQYTEAFF. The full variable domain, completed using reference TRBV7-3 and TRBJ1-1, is GAGVSQTPSNKVTEKGKYVELRCDPISGHTALYWYRQSLGQGPEFLIYFQGTGAADDSGLPNDRFFAVRPEGSVSTLKIQRTERGDSAVYLCASSADQYTEAFFGQGTRLTVV.

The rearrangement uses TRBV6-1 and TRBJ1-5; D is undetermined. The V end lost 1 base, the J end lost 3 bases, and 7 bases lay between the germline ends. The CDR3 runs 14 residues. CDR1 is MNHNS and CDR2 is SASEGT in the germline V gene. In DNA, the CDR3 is TGTGCCAGCAGTGAAGTTGGGGTCAATCAGCCCCAGCATTTT. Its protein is CASSEVGVNQPQHF.

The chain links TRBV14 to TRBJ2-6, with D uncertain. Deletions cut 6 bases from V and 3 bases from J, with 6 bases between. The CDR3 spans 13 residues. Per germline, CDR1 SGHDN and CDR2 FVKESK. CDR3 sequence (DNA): TGTGCCAGCAGAGATAGTGGGGCCAACGTCCTGACTTTC. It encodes CASRDSGANVLTF.

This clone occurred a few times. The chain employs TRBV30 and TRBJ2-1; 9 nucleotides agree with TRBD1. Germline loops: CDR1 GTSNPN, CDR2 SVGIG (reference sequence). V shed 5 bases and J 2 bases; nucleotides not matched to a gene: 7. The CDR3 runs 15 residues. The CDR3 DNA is TGTGCCTGGGACCCCGACAGGGGGGCCTACAATGAGCAGTTCTTC. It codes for CAWDPDRGAYNEQFF.

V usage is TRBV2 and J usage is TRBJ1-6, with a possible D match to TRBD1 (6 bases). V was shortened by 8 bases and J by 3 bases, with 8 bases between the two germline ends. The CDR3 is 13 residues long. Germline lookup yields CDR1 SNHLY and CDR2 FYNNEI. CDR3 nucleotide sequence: TGTGCCAGCTCGGACAGCTATAATTCACCCCTCCACTTT. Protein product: CASSDSYNSPLHF. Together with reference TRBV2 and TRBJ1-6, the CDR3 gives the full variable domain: EPEVTQTPSHQVTQMGQEVILRCVPISNHLYFYWYRQILGQKVEFLVSFYNNEISEKSEIFDDQFSVERPDGSNFTLKIRSTKLEDSAMYFCASSDSYNSPLHFGNGTRLTVT.

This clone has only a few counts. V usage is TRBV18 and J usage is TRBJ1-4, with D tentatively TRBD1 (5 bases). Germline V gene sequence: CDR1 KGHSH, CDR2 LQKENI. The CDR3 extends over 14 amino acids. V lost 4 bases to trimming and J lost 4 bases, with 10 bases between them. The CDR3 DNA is TGTGCCAGCTCACTGGGGACCGGTAATGAAAAACTGTTTTTT. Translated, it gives CASSLGTGNEKLFF.

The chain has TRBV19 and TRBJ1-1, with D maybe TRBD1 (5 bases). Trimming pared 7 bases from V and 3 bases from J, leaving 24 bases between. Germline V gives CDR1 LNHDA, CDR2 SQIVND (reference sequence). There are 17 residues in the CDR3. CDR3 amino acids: CASTEVGDAALDTEAFF. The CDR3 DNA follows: TGTGCCAGTACCGAAGTGGGGGACGCGGCACTTGACACTGAAGCTTTCTTT.

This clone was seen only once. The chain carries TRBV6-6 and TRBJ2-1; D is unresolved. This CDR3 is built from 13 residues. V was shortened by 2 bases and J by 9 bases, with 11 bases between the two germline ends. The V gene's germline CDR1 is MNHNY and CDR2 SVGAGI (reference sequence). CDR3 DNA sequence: TGTGCCAGCAGTTACGTTGACCCTCGTGAGCAGTTCTTC. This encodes CASSYVDPREQFF.

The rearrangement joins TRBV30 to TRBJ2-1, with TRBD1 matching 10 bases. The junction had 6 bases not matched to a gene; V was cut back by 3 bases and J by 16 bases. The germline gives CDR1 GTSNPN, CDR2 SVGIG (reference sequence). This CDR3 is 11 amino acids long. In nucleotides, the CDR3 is TGTGCCTGGAGGATCGACAGGGGGCCCTTCTTC. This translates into CAWRIDRGPFF. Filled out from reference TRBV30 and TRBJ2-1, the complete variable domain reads SQTIHQWPATLVQPVGSPLSLECTVEGTSNPNLYWYRQAAGRGLQLLFYSVGIGQISSEVPQNLSASRPQDRQFILSSKKLLLSDSGFYLCAWRIDRGPFFGPGTRLTVL.